Below, 22 T cell receptor beta chains from the same sample are listed, as sequenced in a study of cytomegalovirus exposure and HLA in healthy donors. It was with 60 Vbeta and 13 Jbeta primers that the PCR ran. Profiling relied on immunoSEQ multiplex PCR, and the TCRdb table lists in-frame clones only, not all of them. Here the sample spans 100,000 to 130,000 clones, roughly four fifths being singletons. Sequencing used PBMCs. The receptors were sampled from a man aged 18-30 years in good health and CMV-seronegative.

The chain employs TRBV6-1 and TRBJ2-1; D gene ambiguous. Deletions cut 1 base from V and 5 bases from J, with 6 bases between. CDR1 and CDR2 (germline): MNHNS, SASEGT. The CDR3 has 13 amino acids. The CDR3 loop is CASSEVTDNEQFF. The CDR3 DNA follows: TGTGCCAGCAGTGAAGTGACTGACAATGAGCAGTTCTTC.

The chain recombines TRBV28 with TRBJ2-5; 9 bases align to TRBD2. Trimming at V came to 8 bases and at J to 1 base, leaving 11 bases not matched to a gene. The germline V gene encodes CDR1 MDHEN and CDR2 SYDVKM. CDR3 length: 16 amino acids. The DNA of the CDR3 is TGTGCCAGCCGCTCAATGGTGCGGGGGGGCCAAGAGACCCAGTACTTC. This translates into CASRSMVRGGQETQYF.

The chain joins TRBV10-3 to TRBJ1-1, with D maybe TRBD1 (6 bases). V was shortened by 7 bases and J by 5 bases, with 14 bases between the two germline ends. Germline V gene data show CDR1 as ENHRY and CDR2 as SYGVKD. The CDR3 is 13 residues long. The CDR3 loop reads CAITQGGGTEAFF. The CDR3 region has the DNA TGTGCCATCACCCAGGGAGGGGGGACTGAAGCTTTCTTT.

This clone was observed a handful of times. The CDR3 region is CASSPSAGWDTEAFF. The DNA for the CDR3 is TGCGCCAGCAGCCCTTCGGCAGGGTGGGACACTGAAGCTTTCTTT. The chain uses TRBV4-1 and TRBJ1-1, with D possibly matching TRBD1 (5 bases). This CDR3 spans 15 amino acids. V lost 4 bases and J lost 3, with 15 bases in between. Germline assignment: CDR1 MGHRA and CDR2 YSYEKL.

This chain uses TRBV28 with TRBJ1-2, with no clear D. The V end lost 4 bases, the J end lost 3 bases, and 9 bases lay between the germline ends. This CDR3 has 13 residues. Germline V gene lookup returns CDR1 MDHEN and CDR2 SYDVKM. CDR3 residues: CASSSDGDYGYTF. CDR3 nucleotides: TGTGCCAGCAGTTCCGACGGGGACTATGGCTACACCTTC.

This clone is a singleton in its sample. The rearrangement links TRBV4-3 to TRBJ1-3, with a weak D call TRBD1 (5 bases). Germline CDR1 is LGHNA and CDR2 is YSLEER. Trimming shortened V by 4 bases and J by 2 bases, and 18 bases separated the two germline ends. The CDR3 covers 17 residues. CDR3 region: CASSPRWGLSTGNTIYF. The DNA of the CDR3 is TGCGCCAGCAGCCCCAGGTGGGGCCTGTCGACTGGAAACACCATATATTTT.

The chain employs TRBV7-9 and TRBJ1-2; tentative D call: TRBD1 (6 bases). V was trimmed by 5 bases and J by 7 bases, leaving 23 bases between them. Germline values: CDR1 SEHNR, CDR2 FQNEAQ (reference sequence). The CDR3 sequence is 16 residues long. CDR3 sequence: CASSTSVGGRVGGYTF. CDR3 bases: TGTGCCAGCAGCACCTCCGTCGGGGGGCGAGTAGGTGGCTACACCTTC.

This clone was observed a handful of times. This chain connects TRBV6-6 to TRBJ2-2; the D gene is possibly TRBD2 (7 bases). CDR1 is MNHNY and CDR2 is SVGAGI in the germline V gene (reference sequence). With 5 bases removed from V and 2 bases from J, the gap between germline ends came to 15 bases. This CDR3 is 16 amino acids long. CDR3 residues: CASSKRDTFNTGELFF. The CDR3 DNA follows: TGTGCCAGCAGTAAGCGGGACACCTTCAACACCGGGGAGCTGTTTTTT.

The gene calls are TRBV27 and TRBJ1-6; possible D gene TRBD1, 6 bases. The CDR3 runs to 17 residues. The V gene lost 8 bases and the J gene lost 8 bases, with 25 bases spanning the gap. The germline CDR1 and CDR2 sequences are MNHEY and SMNVEV (reference sequence). The CDR3 reads CASQLAPGTLPDSPLHF. The CDR3 DNA is TGTGCCAGCCAATTAGCCCCCGGGACACTGCCGGATTCACCCCTCCACTTT.

The chain carries TRBV10-2 and TRBJ2-7, with TRBD2 matching over 10 bases. Germline V CDR1 and CDR2: WSHSY, SAAADI. This CDR3 region has 15 residues. Trimming at V came to 3 bases and at J to 3 bases, leaving 5 bases not matched to a gene. CDR3 loop: CASSDQGLADYEQYF. CDR3 coding DNA: TGCGCCAGCAGTGACCAAGGACTAGCGGACTACGAGCAGTACTTC.

The gene calls are TRBV19 and TRBJ2-1; 7 bases line up with TRBD2. Germline V gene sequence: CDR1 LNHDA, CDR2 SQIVND (reference sequence). The junction had 14 bases not matched to a gene; V was cut back by 6 bases and J by 9 bases. There are 15 residues in the CDR3. CDR3 in DNA: TGTGCCAGTAGCCTGTTTGGGGGGAGGGGTAGTGAGCAGTTCTTC. Amino acid sequence: CASSLFGGRGSEQFF. Filled out from reference TRBV19 and TRBJ2-1, the complete variable domain reads DGGITQSPKYLFRKEGQNVTLSCEQNLNHDAMYWYRQDPGQGLRLIYYSQIVNDFQKGDIAEGYSVSREKKESFPLTVTSAQKNPTAFYLCASSLFGGRGSEQFFGPGTRLTVL.

The rearrangement joins TRBV28 to TRBJ1-2; possibly TRBD1 for D (6 bases). The germline V gene has CDR1 MDHEN and CDR2 SYDVKM. V was pared by 6 bases and J by 3 bases, with 14 bases between. The CDR3 consists of 14 residues. In DNA form, the CDR3 reads TGTGCCAGCAGGGACCCCGAGGGGGACTATGGCTACACCTTC. Translated: CASRDPEGDYGYTF.

J is TRBJ2-3 and V is TRBV21-1; TRBD2, the table's D call, lacks a check against the DNA. TRBV21-1 counts as a pseudogene. The length of the CDR3 is 18 residues. The CDR3 nucleotides are TGTGCCAGCAAGCAACGAAACCCAATAGCGGGGACTGAGGATACGCAGTATTTT. Its translation is CASKQRNPIAGTEDTQYF.

The gene calls are TRBV7-8 and TRBJ1-6; D is perhaps TRBD1 (5 bases). Trimming removed 2 bases from V and 0 bases from J, with 8 bases in between. The CDR3 length is 16 residues. The germline gives CDR1 SGHVS, CDR2 FQNEAQ. The CDR3, as DNA: TGTGCCAGCAGCTTATATCAGGGCTCCTATAATTCACCCCTCCACTTT. This codes for CASSLYQGSYNSPLHF.

Worth noting for this clone: A read error may account for a junction end that differs from germline. The J gene is TRBJ2-7, the V gene TRBV7-9; 7 bases fit TRBD1. Germline V gives CDR1 SEHNR, CDR2 FQNEAQ (reference sequence). The CDR3 contains 13 residues. CDR3 bases: TGTTCCAGCAGCCCCCGGGACAGACGCGAGCAGTACTTC. Translating gives CSSSPRDRREQYF. The entire variable domain, with the rest obtained from reference TRBV7-9 and TRBJ2-7, is as follows: DTGVSQNPRHKITKRGQNVTFRCDPISEHNRLYWYRQTLGQGPEFLTYFQNEAQLEKSRLLSDRFSAERPKGSFSTLEIQRTEQGDSAMYLCSSSPRDRREQYFGPGTRLTVT.

The chain recombines TRBV5-4 with TRBJ1-6; D possibly corresponds to TRBD1 (5 bases). V was trimmed by 0 bases and J by 10 bases, leaving 17 bases between them. Per the germline V gene, CDR1 is SGHNT and CDR2 is YYREEE (reference sequence). The CDR3 is 16 residues long. The CDR3 DNA reads TGTGCCAGCAGCTTGGGAGGTACAGGCCTCAGGTCACCCCTCCACTTT. The encoded protein is CASSLGGTGLRSPLHF. Drawing the rest from reference TRBV5-4 and TRBJ1-6, the complete variable domain is ETGVTQSPTHLIKTRGQQVTLRCSSQSGHNTVSWYQQALGQGPQFIFQYYREEENGRGNFPPRFSGLQFPNYSSELNVNALELDDSALYLCASSLGGTGLRSPLHFGNGTRLTVT.

CDR3: CASTQLGQTNTEAFF. For the CDR3, the DNA is TGTGCCAGTACTCAACTGGGGCAAACGAACACTGAAGCTTTCTTT. This chain uses TRBV19 with TRBJ1-1; D perhaps matches TRBD1 (5 bases). The CDR3 contains 15 residues. The germline V gene encodes CDR1 LNHDA and CDR2 SQIVND (reference sequence). V lost 7 bases and J 1 base, leaving 16 bases between the germline ends. Looking up the rest from reference TRBV19 and TRBJ1-1 gives the full variable domain: DGGITQSPKYLFRKEGQNVTLSCEQNLNHDAMYWYRQDPGQGLRLIYYSQIVNDFQKGDIAEGYSVSREKKESFPLTVTSAQKNPTAFYLCASTQLGQTNTEAFFGQGTRLTVV.

The genes are TRBV25-1 and TRBJ2-7; 9 bases map to TRBD1. The length of the CDR3 is 14 residues. Per the germline V gene, CDR1 is MGHDK and CDR2 is SYGVNS. The trim removed 3 bases at V and 3 bases at J, leaving 3 bases unmatched. The CDR3 here is CASSDGTGIYEQYF. In DNA, the CDR3 is TGTGCCAGCAGTGACGGGACAGGGATCTACGAGCAGTACTTC.

The chain carries TRBV11-3 and TRBJ2-5; perhaps TRBD1 as D (5 bases). The V gene's germline CDR1 is SGHNT and CDR2 YENEEA. The length of the CDR3 is 14 residues. Between the trimmed V and J ends, which lost 1 base and 1 base, there was a span of 7 bases. For the CDR3, the DNA is TGTGCCAGCAGCTTAGTAAGGGGCCAAGAGACCCAGTACTTC. As protein: CASSLVRGQETQYF.

In DNA, the CDR3 is TGTGCCAGTAGTCTGAGGTCCCGCACTGAAGCTTTCTTT. Protein: CASSLRSRTEAFF. The gene calls are TRBV19 and TRBJ1-1; D ambiguous. V shed 5 bases and J shed 4 bases, with 11 bases lying between them. Germline V lookup: CDR1 LNHDA, CDR2 SQIVND (reference sequence). The CDR3 loop spans 13 amino acids.

The gene calls are TRBV10-2 and TRBJ1-2; 7 bases line up with TRBD1. V lost 5 bases, J lost 8 bases, and 2 bases stayed unmatched. CDR3 length: 11 amino acids. Germline V gene lookup returns CDR1 WSHSY and CDR2 SAAADI. As DNA, the CDR3 is TGCGCCAGCAGTAACAGGGGAGGCTACACCTTC. It specifies CASSNRGGYTF.

The chain uses TRBV19 and TRBJ1-5; D uncertain. This CDR3 has 12 residues. Looked up from germline, CDR1 is LNHDA and CDR2 is SQIVND (reference sequence). The germline V and J ends were trimmed by 4 bases and 4 bases, with 5 bases remaining between them. The CDR3 sequence: CASSTLNQPQHF. The CDR3 DNA reads TGTGCCAGTAGTACCCTTAATCAGCCCCAGCATTTT.